Listed below are T cell receptor beta chains from one sample, sequenced in a study of technical replicates of blood from a handful of donors. TCRdb keeps only in-frame clones here, not all; method: immunoSEQ multiplex PCR. This table holds tens of thousands of clones, approximately 86% found once. The sequencing sample was made of PBMCs. All receptors derive from a human donor in good health. Some clones in this sample may be carry-over from other donors' samples. Each CDR3 is given with its conserved first and last residue. The order of the fields is D gene, V gene, J gene, clone size, CDR3 protein, CDR3 DNA. A D gene is named only where the DNA matches it firmly. Clone size appears in some rows only: once, few, many, or a class for an expanded clone.

>NA|TRBV6-1|TRBJ1-4|NA
CASTLNEKLFF
TGTGCCAGCACACTTAATGAAAAACTGTTTTTT
>NA|TRBV11-2|TRBJ1-3|NA
CASSFETGNSGNTIYF
TGTGCCAGCAGCTTTGAGACAGGCAATTCTGGAAACACCATATATTTT
>TRBD2|TRBV4-2|TRBJ2-5|NA
CASSQAGTSVGETQYF
TGTGCCAGCAGCCAAGCCGGGACTAGCGTTGGTGAGACCCAGTACTTC
>TRBD2|TRBV4-2|TRBJ2-1|NA
CASSQVRLAGDSEQFF
TGTGCCAGCAGCCAAGTGAGGCTAGCGGGGGATAGTGAGCAGTTCTTC
>NA|TRBV21-1|TRBJ2-7|NA
CASHKVISSGRVTEMGYEQYF
TGTGCCAGCCATAAAGTAATTTCTAGCGGGAGGGTGACGGAAATGGGCTACGAGCAGTACTTC
>TRBD2|TRBV29-1|TRBJ2-7|NA
CSVSLSGSEQYF
TGCAGCGTTTCCCTTAGCGGGAGCGAGCAGTACTTC
>TRBD2|TRBV30|TRBJ2-2|once
CAWSLTSGMNTGELFF
TGTGCCTGGAGTCTAACTAGCGGTATGAACACCGGGGAGCTGTTTTTT
>TRBD1|TRBV7-2|TRBJ2-7|NA
CASSLEGTGFHEQYF
TGTGCCAGCAGCTTAGAGGGGACAGGGTTCCACGAGCAGTACTTC
>NA|TRBV5-6|TRBJ1-5|NA
CASSSYNQPQHF
TGTGCCAGCAGCTCGTACAATCAGCCCCAGCATTTT
>TRBD1|TRBV7-9|TRBJ1-1|NA
CASSFTGVTEAFF
TGTGCCAGCAGCTTCACAGGGGTCACTGAAGCTTTCTTT
>NA|TRBV7-2|TRBJ1-6|NA
CASRTQAASYNSPLHF
TGTGCCAGCAGGACCCAAGCGGCCTCCTATAATTCACCCCTCCACTTT
>NA|TRBV5-4|TRBJ2-7|NA
CASSSQWSAQWNEQYF
TGTGCCAGCAGCTCCCAGTGGAGCGCCCAGTGGAACGAGCAGTACTTC
>TRBD1|TRBV18|TRBJ2-7|NA
CASSRGQGTYEQYF
TGTGCCAGCTCAAGGGGACAGGGAACCTACGAGCAGTACTTC
>TRBD1|TRBV5-1|TRBJ2-1|NA
CASSADRANEQFF
TGCGCCAGCAGCGCGGACAGGGCCAATGAGCAGTTCTTC
>TRBD2|TRBV5-3|TRBJ2-5|NA
CARSSVRLAGRETQYF
TGTGCCAGAAGCTCAGTTCGACTAGCGGGAAGAGAGACCCAGTACTTC
>NA|TRBV27|TRBJ2-5|NA
CASSLRDRETQYF
TGTGCCAGCAGTTTGCGGGATCGGGAGACCCAGTACTTC
>NA|TRBV27|TRBJ1-2|NA
CASSLTDSYGYTF
TGTGCCAGCAGTTTAACCGACAGCTATGGCTACACCTTC
>NA|TRBV9|TRBJ2-3|NA
CASSVVGGFTDTQYF
TGTGCCAGCAGCGTTGTAGGGGGTTTCACAGATACGCAGTATTTT
>TRBD1|TRBV7-9|TRBJ1-4|NA
CASSWRQGGEKLFF
TGTGCCAGCAGCTGGCGACAGGGCGGGGAAAAACTGTTTTTT
>NA|TRBV11-2|TRBJ1-3|NA
CASSRLQGNGNTIYF
TGTGCCAGCAGTCGACTCCAGGGAAATGGAAACACCATATATTTT
>NA|TRBV18|TRBJ1-1|once
CASSPSGSREPYEAFF
TGTGCCAGCTCACCATCGGGGTCTCGGGAACCTTATGAAGCTTTCTTT
>NA|TRBV13|TRBJ2-7|NA
CASSLGRGSSYEQYF
TGTGCCAGCAGCTTAGGAAGGGGATCGTCCTACGAGCAGTACTTC
>NA|TRBV5-5|TRBJ2-7|NA
CAIKWGHSSYEQYF
TGTGCCATCAAGTGGGGACATAGCTCCTACGAGCAGTACTTC
>TRBD2|TRBV7-9|TRBJ2-7|NA
CASSLTSGGYSYEQYF
TGTGCCAGCAGCTTAACTAGCGGGGGGTACTCCTACGAGCAGTACTTC
>TRBD2|TRBV7-2|TRBJ2-1|NA
CASSLASGYNEQFF
TGTGCCAGCAGCTTGGCTAGCGGATACAATGAGCAGTTCTTC
>NA|TRBV6-1|TRBJ1-5|NA
CASSQRFGNQPQHF
TGTGCCAGCAGTCAGCGCTTTGGCAATCAGCCCCAGCATTTT
>NA|TRBV30|TRBJ2-3|NA
CAWAGADTQYF
TGTGCCTGGGCAGGGGCAGATACGCAGTATTTT
>TRBD2|TRBV30|TRBJ2-3|NA
CAWISGTSGPTDTQYF
TGTGCCTGGATTTCGGGGACTAGCGGGCCTACAGATACGCAGTATTTT
>NA|TRBV4-3|TRBJ2-7|NA
CASSQVQGSYEQYF
TGCGCCAGCAGCCAAGTTCAGGGTTCCTACGAGCAGTACTTC
>NA|TRBV10-3|TRBJ1-1|NA
CAISSRGGTEAFF
TGTGCCATCAGTTCCCGGGGGGGAACTGAAGCTTTCTTT
>NA|TRBV4-1|TRBJ2-7|NA
CASSQVQGGAGEQYF
TGCGCCAGCAGCCAAGTCCAAGGGGGGGCTGGGGAGCAGTACTTC
>TRBD2|TRBV5-1|TRBJ2-3|NA
CASSPYSGSSTDTQYF
TGCGCCAGCAGCCCCTATAGCGGGAGTAGCACAGATACGCAGTATTTT
>TRBD1|TRBV30|TRBJ1-5|NA
CAWSRRTGGRVWPQHF
TGTGCCTGGAGCCGAAGGACAGGGGGCCGGGTGTGGCCCCAGCATTTT
>NA|TRBV6-5|TRBJ1-4|many
CASSDGQWNEKLFF
TGTGCCAGTTCGGACGGACAGTGGAATGAAAAACTGTTTTTT
>NA|TRBV7-3|TRBJ1-6|NA
CASSAGLQGSPLHF
TGTGCCAGCAGCGCGGGACTCCAAGGTTCACCCCTCCACTTT
>TRBD2|TRBV5-6|TRBJ2-5|once
CASSFGLGETQYF
TGTGCCAGCAGCTTTGGACTAGGGGAGACCCAGTACTTC
>NA|TRBV19|TRBJ1-2|NA
CASSPGGASYGYTF
TGTGCCAGTAGCCCGGGGGGGGCAAGCTATGGCTACACCTTC
>TRBD1|TRBV6-1|TRBJ1-3|NA
CASSAADRITGNTIYF
TGTGCCAGCAGTGCTGCGGACAGGATAACTGGAAACACCATATATTTT
>NA|TRBV19|TRBJ1-1|NA
CASSSPTGGGAWEAFF
TGTGCCAGTAGTTCTCCGACAGGCGGAGGTGCCTGGGAAGCTTTCTTT
>TRBD2|TRBV27|TRBJ2-1|NA
CASSLAGYNEQFF
TGTGCCAGCAGTCTAGCGGGGTACAATGAGCAGTTCTTC
>TRBD1|TRBV11-2|TRBJ1-6|few
CASSGQAGQFNSPLHF
TGTGCCAGCAGCGGTCAGGCGGGACAGTTTAATTCACCCCTCCACTTT
>NA|TRBV2|TRBJ2-2|NA
CANRQENTGELFF
TGTGCCAACCGACAGGAGAACACCGGGGAGCTGTTTTTT